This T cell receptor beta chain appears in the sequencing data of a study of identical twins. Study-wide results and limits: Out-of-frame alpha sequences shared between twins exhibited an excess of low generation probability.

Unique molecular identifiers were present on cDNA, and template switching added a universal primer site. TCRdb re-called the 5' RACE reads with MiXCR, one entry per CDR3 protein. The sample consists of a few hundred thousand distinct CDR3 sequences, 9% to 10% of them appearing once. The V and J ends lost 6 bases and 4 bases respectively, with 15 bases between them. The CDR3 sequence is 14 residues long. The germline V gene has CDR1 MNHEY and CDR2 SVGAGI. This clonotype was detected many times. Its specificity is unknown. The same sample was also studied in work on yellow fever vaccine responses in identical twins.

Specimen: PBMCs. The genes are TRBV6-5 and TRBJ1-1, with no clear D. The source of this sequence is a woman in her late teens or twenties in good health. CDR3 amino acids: CASSLGRVGTEAFF. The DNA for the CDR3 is TGTGCCAGCAGCTTAGGGAGGGTAGGCACTGAAGCTTTCTTT.